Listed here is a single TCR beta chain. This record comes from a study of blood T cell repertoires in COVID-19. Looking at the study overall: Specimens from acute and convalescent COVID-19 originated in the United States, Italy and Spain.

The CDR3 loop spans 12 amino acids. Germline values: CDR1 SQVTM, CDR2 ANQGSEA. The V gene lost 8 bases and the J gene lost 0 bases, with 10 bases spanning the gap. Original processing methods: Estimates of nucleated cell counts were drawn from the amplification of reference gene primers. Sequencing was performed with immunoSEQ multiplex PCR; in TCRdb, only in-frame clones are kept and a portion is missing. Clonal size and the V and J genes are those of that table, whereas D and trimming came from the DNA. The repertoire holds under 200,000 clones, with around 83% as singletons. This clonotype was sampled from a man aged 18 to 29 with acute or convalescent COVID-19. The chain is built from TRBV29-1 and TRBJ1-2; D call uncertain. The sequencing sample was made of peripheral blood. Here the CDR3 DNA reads TGCAGCCTGTGGACTCCTAACTATGGCTACACCTTC. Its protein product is CSLWTPNYGYTF.